The TCR beta chain described here comes from a study of blood T cell repertoires in COVID-19. Study overall: Spain, Italy and the United States supplied samples that represented acute and convalescent COVID-19. T cells, B-cell-depleted T cells, or PBMCs provided the cDNA or gDNA that served as material.

In the authors' methods: By means of reference gene primer amplification, nucleated cell counts were estimated. This table comes from immunoSEQ multiplex PCR, and its TCRdb copy is limited to in-frame clones, with some not included. D and trimming were read from the DNA, whereas the V and J calls and clone size are those reported in that table. This repertoire shows roughly 250,000 clones, more than 75% found once; its top ten account for around 0.98%. Sequenced material: peripheral blood. This receptor was identified in a middle-aged man with acute or convalescent COVID-19.

This CDR3 reads CASSLAGFYGYTF. CDR3 coding DNA: TGTGCCAGCAGCTTAGCAGGGTTCTATGGCTACACCTTC. The chain recombines TRBV13 with TRBJ1-2, with D possibly matching TRBD1 (5 bases). The CDR3 has 13 amino acids. Trimming shortened V by 1 base and J by 4 bases, and 7 bases separated the two germline ends. Germline-derived CDR1 and CDR2 are PRHDT and FYEKMQ (reference sequence).